This T cell receptor (beta chain) was found in a study of beta chain features in type 1 diabetes. The authors reverse transcribed all of the isolated RNA, so sequencing captured expressed TCRB transcripts. Profiling relied on immunoSEQ multiplex PCR, and the TCRdb table lists in-frame clones only, not all of them. The sample shows hundreds of thousands of clones, around 15% of them seen only once. The CDR3 consists of 16 residues. J gave up 0 bases and V 2 bases, and 2 bases lay outside the gene matches. Germline CDR1 MDHEN, CDR2 SYDVKM. The clonotype comes from a man aged 18 to 35 in good health. V and J are TRBV28 and TRBJ2-2; TRBD2 matches at 8 bases. Sequencing was performed on naive CD4+ T cells from blood. CDR3 nucleotides: TGTGCCAGCAGTTTACTGACTAGCGCGAACACCGGGGAGCTGTTTTTT. Encoded protein: CASSLLTSANTGELFF. The whole variable domain, remainder taken from reference TRBV28 and TRBJ2-2, is DVKVTQSSRYLVKRTGEKVFLECVQDMDHENMFWYRQDPGLGLRLIYFSYDVKMKEKGDIPEGYSVSREKKERFSLILESASTNQTSMYLCASSLLTSANTGELFFGEGSRLTVL.